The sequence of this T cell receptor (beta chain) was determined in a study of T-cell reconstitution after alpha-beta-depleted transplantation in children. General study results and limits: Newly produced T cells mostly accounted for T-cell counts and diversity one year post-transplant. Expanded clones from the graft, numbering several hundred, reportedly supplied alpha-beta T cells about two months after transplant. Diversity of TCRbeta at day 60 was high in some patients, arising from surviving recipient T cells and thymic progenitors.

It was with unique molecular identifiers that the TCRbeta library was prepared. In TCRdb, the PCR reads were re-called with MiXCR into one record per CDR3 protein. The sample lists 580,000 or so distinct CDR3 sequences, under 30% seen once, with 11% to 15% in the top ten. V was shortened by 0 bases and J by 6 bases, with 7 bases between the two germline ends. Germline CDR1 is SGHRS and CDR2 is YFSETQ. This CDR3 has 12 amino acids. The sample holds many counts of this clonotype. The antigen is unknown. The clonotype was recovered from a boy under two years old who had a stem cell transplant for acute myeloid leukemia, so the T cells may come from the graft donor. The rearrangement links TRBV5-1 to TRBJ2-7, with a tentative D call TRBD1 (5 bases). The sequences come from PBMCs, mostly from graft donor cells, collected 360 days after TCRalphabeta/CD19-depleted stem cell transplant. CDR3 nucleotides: TGCGCCAGCAGCTTGGATAGGGGCGAGCAGTACGTC. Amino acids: CASSLDRGEQYV.